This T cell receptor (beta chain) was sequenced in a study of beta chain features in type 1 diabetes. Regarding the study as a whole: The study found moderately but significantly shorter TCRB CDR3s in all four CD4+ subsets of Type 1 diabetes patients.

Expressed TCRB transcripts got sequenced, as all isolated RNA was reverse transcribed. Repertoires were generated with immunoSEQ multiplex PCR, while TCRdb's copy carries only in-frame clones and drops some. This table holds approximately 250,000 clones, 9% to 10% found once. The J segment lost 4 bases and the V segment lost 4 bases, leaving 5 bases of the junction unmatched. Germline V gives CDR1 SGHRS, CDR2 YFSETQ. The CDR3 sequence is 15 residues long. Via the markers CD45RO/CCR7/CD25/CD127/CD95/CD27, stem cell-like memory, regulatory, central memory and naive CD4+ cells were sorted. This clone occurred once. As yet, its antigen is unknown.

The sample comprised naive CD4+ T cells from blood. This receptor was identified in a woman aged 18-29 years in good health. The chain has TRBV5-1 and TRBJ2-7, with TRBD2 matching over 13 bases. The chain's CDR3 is CASSSGLAGVYEQYF. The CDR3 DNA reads TGCGCCAGCAGCAGTGGACTAGCGGGAGTTTACGAGCAGTACTTC.